This T cell receptor beta chain stems from a study of T cells in Graves' hyperthyroidism and ophthalmopathy. It was RNA transcripts that yielded the amplified TCR beta CDR3 regions. The primer set for the first-round RT-PCR of the TCR CDR3 was HTBI. MiXCR, run by TCRdb on the multiplex PCR reads, gives a single entry per CDR3 protein. Here the sample spans approximately 370,000 distinct CDR3 sequences, about 18% being singletons. This clonotype appeared many times. These patients, aged 18 to 65, had recently diagnosed hyperthyroidism lasting under 2 months. Exclusion followed for patients with uncontrolled infection, other autoimmune disease, pregnancy or lactation. Fresh peripheral blood, approximately 9.6 ml, yielded the PBMCs. V lost 3 bases and J lost 4; bases outside the gene matches: 6. Germline loops: CDR1 MDHEN, CDR2 SYDVKM. The CDR3 has 15 residues.

The V gene is TRBV28, the J gene TRBJ2-3, with TRBD2 matching over 8 bases. The TCR originated in a woman in her thirties with Graves' hyperthyroidism that later progressed to Graves' ophthalmopathy. Sample: blood. This CDR3 is CASSFGRGVSDTQYF. CDR3 sequence (DNA): TGTGCCAGCAGTTTTGGGCGGGGGGTCTCAGATACGCAGTATTTT.